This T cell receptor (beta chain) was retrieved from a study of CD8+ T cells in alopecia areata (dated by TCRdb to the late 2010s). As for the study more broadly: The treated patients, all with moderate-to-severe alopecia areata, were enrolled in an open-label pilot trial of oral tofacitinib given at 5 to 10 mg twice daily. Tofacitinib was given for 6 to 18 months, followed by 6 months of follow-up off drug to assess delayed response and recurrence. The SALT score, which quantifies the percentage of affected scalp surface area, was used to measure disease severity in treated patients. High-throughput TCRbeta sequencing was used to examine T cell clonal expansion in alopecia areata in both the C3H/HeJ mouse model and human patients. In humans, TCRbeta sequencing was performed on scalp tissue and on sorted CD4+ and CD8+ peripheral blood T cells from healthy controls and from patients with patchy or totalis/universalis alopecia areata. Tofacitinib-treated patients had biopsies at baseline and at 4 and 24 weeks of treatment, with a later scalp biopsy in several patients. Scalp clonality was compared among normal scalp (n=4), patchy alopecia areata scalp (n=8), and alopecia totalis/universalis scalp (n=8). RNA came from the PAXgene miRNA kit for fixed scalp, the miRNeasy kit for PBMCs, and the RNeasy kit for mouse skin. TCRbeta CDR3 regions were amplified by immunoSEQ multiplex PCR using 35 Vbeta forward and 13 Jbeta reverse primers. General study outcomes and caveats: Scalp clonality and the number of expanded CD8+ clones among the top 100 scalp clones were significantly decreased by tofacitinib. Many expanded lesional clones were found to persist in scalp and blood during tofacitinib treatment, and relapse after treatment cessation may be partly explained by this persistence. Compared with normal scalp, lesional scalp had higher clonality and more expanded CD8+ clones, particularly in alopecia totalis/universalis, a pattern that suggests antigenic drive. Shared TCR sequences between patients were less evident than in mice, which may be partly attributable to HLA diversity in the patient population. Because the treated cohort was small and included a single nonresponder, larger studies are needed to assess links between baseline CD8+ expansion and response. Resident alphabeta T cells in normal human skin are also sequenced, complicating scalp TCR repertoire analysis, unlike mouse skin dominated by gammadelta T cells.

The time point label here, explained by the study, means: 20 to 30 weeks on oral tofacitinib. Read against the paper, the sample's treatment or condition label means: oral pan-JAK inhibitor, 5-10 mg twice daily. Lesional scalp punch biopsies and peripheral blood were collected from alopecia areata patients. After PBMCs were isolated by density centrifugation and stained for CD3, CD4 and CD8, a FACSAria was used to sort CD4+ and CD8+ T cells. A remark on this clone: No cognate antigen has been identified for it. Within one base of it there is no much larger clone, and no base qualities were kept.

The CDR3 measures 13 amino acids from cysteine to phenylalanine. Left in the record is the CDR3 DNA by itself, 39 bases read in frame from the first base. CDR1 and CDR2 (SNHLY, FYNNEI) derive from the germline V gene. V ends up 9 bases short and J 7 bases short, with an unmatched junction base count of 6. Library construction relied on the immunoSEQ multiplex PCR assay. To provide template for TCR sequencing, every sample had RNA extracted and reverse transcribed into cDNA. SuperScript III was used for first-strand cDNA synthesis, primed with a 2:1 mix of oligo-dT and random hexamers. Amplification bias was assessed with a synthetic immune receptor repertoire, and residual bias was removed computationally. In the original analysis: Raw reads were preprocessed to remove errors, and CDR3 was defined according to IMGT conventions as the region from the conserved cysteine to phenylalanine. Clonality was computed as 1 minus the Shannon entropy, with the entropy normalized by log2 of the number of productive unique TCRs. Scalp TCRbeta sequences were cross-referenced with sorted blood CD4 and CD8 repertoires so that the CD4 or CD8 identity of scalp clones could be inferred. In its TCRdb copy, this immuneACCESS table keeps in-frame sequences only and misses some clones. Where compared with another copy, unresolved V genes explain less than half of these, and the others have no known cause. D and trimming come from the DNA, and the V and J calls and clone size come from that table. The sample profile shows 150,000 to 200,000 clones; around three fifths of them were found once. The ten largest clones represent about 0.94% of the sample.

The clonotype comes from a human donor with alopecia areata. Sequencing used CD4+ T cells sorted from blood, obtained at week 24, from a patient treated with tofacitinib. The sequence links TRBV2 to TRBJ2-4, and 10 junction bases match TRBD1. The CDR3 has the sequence CASSRDRGNIQYF. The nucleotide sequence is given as TGTGCCAGTTCCCGGGACAGGGGTAACATTCAGTACTTC. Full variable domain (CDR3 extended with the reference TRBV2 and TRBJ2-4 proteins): EPEVTQTPSHQVTQMGQEVILRCVPISNHLYFYWYRQILGQKVEFLVSFYNNEISEKSEIFDDQFSVERPDGSNFTLKIRSTKLEDSAMYFCASSRDRGNIQYFGAGTRLSVL.